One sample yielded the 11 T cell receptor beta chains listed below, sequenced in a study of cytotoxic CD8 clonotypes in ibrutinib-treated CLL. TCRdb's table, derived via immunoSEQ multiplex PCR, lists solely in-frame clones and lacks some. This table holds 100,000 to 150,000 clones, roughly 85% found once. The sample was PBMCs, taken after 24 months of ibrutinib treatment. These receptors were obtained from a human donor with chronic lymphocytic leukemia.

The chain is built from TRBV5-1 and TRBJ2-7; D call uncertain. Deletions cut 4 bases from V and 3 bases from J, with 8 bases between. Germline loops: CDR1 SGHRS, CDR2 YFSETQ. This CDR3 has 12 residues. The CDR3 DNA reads TGCGCCAGCAGCCTCTCGGGCTACGAGCAGTACTTC. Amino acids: CASSLSGYEQYF. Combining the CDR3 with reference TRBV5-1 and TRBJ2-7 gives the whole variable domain KAGVTQTPRYLIKTRGQQVTLSCSPISGHRSVSWYQQTPGQGLQFLFEYFSETQRNKGNFPGRFSGRQFSNSRSEMNVSTLELGDSALYLCASSLSGYEQYFGPGTRLTVT.

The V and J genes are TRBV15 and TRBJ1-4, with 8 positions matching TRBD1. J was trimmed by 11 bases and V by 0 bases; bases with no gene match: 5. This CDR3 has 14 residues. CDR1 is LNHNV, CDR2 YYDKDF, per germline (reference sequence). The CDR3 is CATSREQGVRKLFF. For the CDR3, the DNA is TGTGCCACCAGCAGAGAACAGGGGGTACGGAAACTGTTTTTT.

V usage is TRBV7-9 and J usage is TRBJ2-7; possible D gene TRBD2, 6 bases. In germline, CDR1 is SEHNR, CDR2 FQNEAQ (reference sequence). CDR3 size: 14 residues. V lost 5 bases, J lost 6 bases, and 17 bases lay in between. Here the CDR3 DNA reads TGTGCCAGCAGCCCGGGACTGGATCCCGGCGAGCAGTACTTC. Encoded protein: CASSPGLDPGEQYF.

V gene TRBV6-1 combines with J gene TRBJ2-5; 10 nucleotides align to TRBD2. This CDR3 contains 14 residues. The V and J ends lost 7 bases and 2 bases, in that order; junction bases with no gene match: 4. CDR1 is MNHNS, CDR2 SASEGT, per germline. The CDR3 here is CASTQRGGQETQYF. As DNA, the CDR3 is TGTGCCAGCACGCAGCGGGGGGGTCAAGAGACCCAGTACTTC.

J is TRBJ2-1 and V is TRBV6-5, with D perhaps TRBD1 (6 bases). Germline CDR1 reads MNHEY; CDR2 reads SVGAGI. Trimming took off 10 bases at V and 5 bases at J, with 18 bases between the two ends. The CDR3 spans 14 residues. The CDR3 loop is CATAPGTLNNEQFF. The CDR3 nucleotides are TGTGCCACAGCCCCCGGGACATTAAACAATGAGCAGTTCTTC.

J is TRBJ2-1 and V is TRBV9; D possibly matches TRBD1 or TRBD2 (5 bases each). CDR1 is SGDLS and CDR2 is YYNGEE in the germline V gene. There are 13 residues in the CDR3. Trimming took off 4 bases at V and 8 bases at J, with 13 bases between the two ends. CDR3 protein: CASSRLGRDEQFF. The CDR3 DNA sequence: TGTGCCAGCAGCAGATTGGGGCGGGATGAGCAGTTCTTC. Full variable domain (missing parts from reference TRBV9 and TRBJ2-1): DSGVTQTPKHLITATGQRVTLRCSPRSGDLSVYWYQQSLDQGLQFLIQYYNGEERAKGNILERFSAQQFPDLHSELNLSSLELGDSALYFCASSRLGRDEQFFGPGTRLTVL.

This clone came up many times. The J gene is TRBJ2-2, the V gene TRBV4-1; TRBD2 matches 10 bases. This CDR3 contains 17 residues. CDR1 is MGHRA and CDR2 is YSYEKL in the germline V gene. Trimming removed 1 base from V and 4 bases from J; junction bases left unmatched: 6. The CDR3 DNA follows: TGCGCCAGCAGCCAAGCGACAAGCGGGAGGGGCACCGGGGAGCTGTTTTTT. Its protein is CASSQATSGRGTGELFF.

The CDR3 coding sequence is TGTGCCAGCTCACCACCGGTCAGGGGAGGGCTCTATGGCTACACCTTC. Its translation: CASSPPVRGGLYGYTF. The rearrangement uses TRBV18 and TRBJ1-2; a possible D gene is TRBD1 (6 bases). Deletions cut 0 bases from V and 4 bases from J, with 15 bases between. This CDR3 is built from 16 residues. Germline V gives CDR1 KGHSH, CDR2 LQKENI.

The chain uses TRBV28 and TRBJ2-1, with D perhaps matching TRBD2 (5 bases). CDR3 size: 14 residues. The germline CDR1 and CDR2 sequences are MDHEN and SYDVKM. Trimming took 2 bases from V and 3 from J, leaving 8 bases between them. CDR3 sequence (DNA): TGTGCCAGCAGTTTAGCTAGCCTCTACAATGAGCAGTTCTTC. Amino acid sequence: CASSLASLYNEQFF.

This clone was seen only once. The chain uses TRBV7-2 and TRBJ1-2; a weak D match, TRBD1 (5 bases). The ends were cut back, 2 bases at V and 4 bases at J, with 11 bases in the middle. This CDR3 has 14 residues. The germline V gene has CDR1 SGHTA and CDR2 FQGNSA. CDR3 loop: CASSLQGVGYGYTF. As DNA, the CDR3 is TGTGCCAGCAGCTTACAGGGAGTAGGCTATGGCTACACCTTC.

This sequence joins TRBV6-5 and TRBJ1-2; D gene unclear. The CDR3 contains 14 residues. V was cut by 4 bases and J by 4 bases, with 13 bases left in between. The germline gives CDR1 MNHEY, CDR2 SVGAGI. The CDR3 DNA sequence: TGTGCCAGCAGTTCCCAAGGCAGCTTCTATGGCTACACCTTC. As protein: CASSSQGSFYGYTF.